This T cell receptor beta chain was documented in a study of blood T cell repertoires in COVID-19. Sequenced by immunoSEQ multiplex PCR; TCRdb stores in-frame clones only, minus some. The sample yields approximately 120,000 clones, around 83% seen once. The TCR was taken from a woman of 80 years or more with COVID-19, enrolled during active disease. Sequencing was performed on peripheral blood.

The CDR3 reads CASSFHRSQETQYF. The DNA for the CDR3 is TGTGCCAGCAGCTTCCACAGATCTCAAGAGACCCAGTACTTC. This chain joins TRBV11-1 and TRBJ2-5; no firm D call. V lost 3 bases and J 2 bases, leaving 10 bases between the germline ends. The CDR3 totals 14 residues. Germline V gene data show CDR1 as SGHAT and CDR2 as FQDESV (reference sequence).